The 12 T cell receptor beta chains below all came from one sample that was sequenced in a study of blood T cell repertoires in COVID-19. TCRdb keeps only in-frame clones here, not all; method: immunoSEQ multiplex PCR. The profile shows about 150,000 clones, 80% of them singletons. Sequenced input: peripheral blood. The receptor source for this set is a woman aged 45-65 years with acute or convalescent COVID-19.

The rearrangement links TRBV19 to TRBJ2-7, with TRBD2 matching 7 bases. This CDR3 has 14 residues. Trimming took 3 bases from V and 6 from J; bases not matched to a gene: 8. The germline CDR1 and CDR2 sequences are LNHDA and SQIVND (reference sequence). The DNA of the CDR3 is TGTGCCAGTAGTATTCGGAGTCCGGGAGGCGAGCAGTACTTC. It yields the protein CASSIRSPGGEQYF.

This chain joins TRBV9 and TRBJ1-2; D is unresolved. The V end lost 0 bases, the J end lost 5 bases, and 11 bases lay between the germline ends. The V gene's germline CDR1 is SGDLS and CDR2 YYNGEE. CDR3 length equals 14 residues. The CDR3 nucleotides read TGTGCCAGCAGCGTAGAGTCAGGAGGATATGGCTACACCTTC. The encoded protein is CASSVESGGYGYTF.

The chain combines TRBV19 with TRBJ2-2, with 7 positions matching TRBD1. The CDR3 is made up of 16 amino acids. V gave up 6 bases and J gave up 2 bases; unmatched junction bases: 9. CDR1 is LNHDA and CDR2 is SQIVND in the germline V gene (reference sequence). The CDR3 here is CASRGAGTANTGELFF. Written as DNA, the CDR3 is TGTGCCAGTAGAGGCGCCGGGACAGCAAACACCGGGGAGCTGTTTTTT.

The chain carries TRBV6-2 or TRBV6-3 and TRBJ1-5, with 8 bases matching TRBD1. The V gene end was trimmed by 1 base and the J gene end by 2 bases; junction bases not matched to a gene: 7. CDR3 length equals 17 residues. CDR1 and CDR2 (germline): MNHEY, SVGEGT. The CDR3 sequence: CASSYFNRGLGNQPQHF. CDR3 DNA: TGTGCCAGCAGTTACTTCAACAGGGGGTTGGGCAATCAGCCCCAGCATTTT.

The rearrangement uses TRBV7-8 and TRBJ2-1; TRBD2 agrees at 7 bases. Germline CDR1 is SGHVS and CDR2 is FQNEAQ. This CDR3 contains 16 residues. Trimming at V came to 2 bases and at J to 3 bases, leaving 7 bases not matched to a gene. Here the CDR3 DNA reads TGTGCCAGCAGCTTAAAAGGGGCGGGGGACTACAATGAGCAGTTCTTC. Its protein is CASSLKGAGDYNEQFF. Full variable domain (outside the CDR3, taken from reference TRBV7-8 and TRBJ2-1): GAGVSQSPRYKVAKRGQDVALRCDPISGHVSLFWYQQALGQGPEFLTYFQNEAQLDKSGLPSDRFFAERPEGSVSTLKIQRTQQEDSAVYLCASSLKGAGDYNEQFFGPGTRLTVL.

The chain is built from TRBV6-6 and TRBJ1-5; D may be TRBD1 (5 bases). Trimming took off 6 bases at V and 3 bases at J, with 15 bases between the two ends. Germline lookup yields CDR1 MNHNY and CDR2 SVGAGI (reference sequence). The length of the CDR3 is 15 residues. CDR3 DNA: TGTGCCAGCAGACCCGGCGGGGGTACCAATCAGCCCCAGCATTTT. This encodes CASRPGGGTNQPQHF.

A single count supports this clone. V gene TRBV4-3 combines with J gene TRBJ1-1, with D possibly TRBD1 on 6 matching bases. The ends were cut back, 1 base at V and 10 bases at J, with 13 bases in the middle. The CDR3 runs to 13 residues. CDR1 and CDR2 from the germline V gene are LGHNA and YSLEER. The CDR3 nucleotides read TGCGCCAGCAGCCAAGTCCGGGCACAGGGAGCTTTCTTT. It is translated as CASSQVRAQGAFF.

This clone was counted once. The genes are TRBV6-5 and TRBJ2-3; D is undetermined. CDR3 length: 14 residues. The germline V and J ends were trimmed by 4 bases and 1 base, with 9 bases remaining between them. Germline CDR1 is MNHEY and CDR2 is SVGAGI. The CDR3 DNA reads TGTGCCAGCAGTTCAGGTGGGCGCACAGATACGCAGTATTTT. Residues: CASSSGGRTDTQYF.

CDR3 nucleotide sequence: TGTGCCAGCAGTTTACAGGGTTACAATCAGCCCCAGCATTTT. Residues: CASSLQGYNQPQHF. V usage is TRBV27 and J usage is TRBJ1-5, with D perhaps matching TRBD1 (5 bases). The CDR3 totals 14 residues. CDR1 is MNHEY and CDR2 is SMNVEV in the germline V gene (reference sequence). Trimming left V 2 bases short and J 3 bases short, with 8 bases between.

The rearrangement joins TRBV28 to TRBJ1-1; no reliable D call. Germline V CDR1 and CDR2: MDHEN, SYDVKM. This CDR3 spans 14 amino acids. V lost 5 bases, J lost 4 bases, and 14 bases lay in between. The CDR3, as DNA: TGTGCCAGCAGTCCCCAACCAGGCATCACTGAAGCTTTCTTT. This encodes CASSPQPGITEAFF. The full variable domain, in which reference TRBV28 and TRBJ1-1 provide the parts outside the CDR3, is DVKVTQSSRYLVKRTGEKVFLECVQDMDHENMFWYRQDPGLGLRLIYFSYDVKMKEKGDIPEGYSVSREKKERFSLILESASTNQTSMYLCASSPQPGITEAFFGQGTRLTVV.

This clone was counted only a few times. J is TRBJ2-1 and V is TRBV27, with TRBD2 identical over 7 bases. Germline V gene lookup returns CDR1 MNHEY and CDR2 SMNVEV (reference sequence). V was clipped by 7 bases and J by 7 bases; unmatched bases: 4. CDR3 length: 12 residues. The CDR3 DNA reads as TGTGCCAGCAAACCGGGGGGTAATGAGCAGTTCTTC. It specifies CASKPGGNEQFF.

This chain links TRBV5-1 with TRBJ1-2; 8 bases align to TRBD1. CDR1 and CDR2 from the germline V gene are SGHRS and YFSETQ. There are 22 residues in the CDR3. With 0 bases clipped from V and 2 bases from J, the junction kept 24 bases outside the gene matches. The chain's CDR3 is CASSLDRDRKIGPLRGNYGYTF. In DNA, the CDR3 is TGCGCCAGCAGCTTGGATCGGGACAGGAAGATTGGCCCTCTCCGGGGAAACTATGGCTACACCTTC.